Listed below are T cell receptor beta chains from one sample, sequenced in a study of T cell repertoires in cytomegalovirus infection. MiXCR was run by TCRdb on the reads, yielding one entry per CDR3 protein. The sample consists of some 440,000 distinct CDR3 sequences, roughly 31% of them appearing once. The source material was PBMCs. These receptors were collected from a human donor in good health (CMV status not recorded). Some clones in this sample may be carry-over from other donors' samples. Both conserved end residues are part of each CDR3.

len	v_gene	CDR3aa
16	TRBV28	CASSSPFGQDNQPQHF
14	TRBV11-2	CASSLAGGGYEQYF
13	TRBV7-9	CATLGQMNTEAFF
14	TRBV10-2	CASSGTGDVAGYTF
17	TRBV5-4	CASSLLQPNQGPDTQYF
16	TRBV28	CASSFTFSGGYNEQFF
13	TRBV4-1	CASSPPGPYEQYF
14	TRBV6-2/TRBV6-3	CASSRERLAEKLFF
13	TRBV15	CATSRDNLAAGRF
14	TRBV7-2	CASSLVTFQSPLHF
16	TRBV7-2	CASSLVGTGGTGELFF
13	TRBV5-1	CASSPSVVGGYTF
16	TRBV7-2	CASSSGTGGINYGYTF
16	TRBV12-3/TRBV12-4	CASRSSPGTGGTEAFF
15	TRBV9	CASSETSYPTDTQYF
12	TRBV5-1	CASSRPSYEQYF